These T cell receptor beta chains were read from a single sample in a study of blood T cell repertoires in COVID-19. Libraries were prepared by immunoSEQ multiplex PCR; TCRdb keeps only in-frame clonotypes and omits some of them. The sample has about 86,000 clones, almost 85% seen once. The sample comprised peripheral blood. Receptors originate from an elderly woman with acute or convalescent COVID-19. Both conserved end residues are part of each CDR3. The order of the fields is V gene, J gene, D gene, clone size, CDR3 DNA, CDR3 protein. The D gene is left open where the match is weak. Expanded clones are given a class, and other clones once, few, many or no size at all.

TRBV5-1,TRBJ2-1,.,once,TGCGCCAGCAGCTTGGTTGAGCGGGTCTATGAGCAGTTCTTC,CASSLVERVYEQFF
TRBV6-5,TRBJ2-7,TRBD2,.,TGTGCCAGCAGTTTAGCGGGGGCCTACGAGCAGTACTTC,CASSLAGAYEQYF
TRBV3-1/TRBV3-2,TRBJ1-5,TRBD1,.,TGTGCCAGCAGTCAGAGCGGACAGGGCAATCAGCCCCAGCATTTT,CASSQSGQGNQPQHF
TRBV2,TRBJ2-2,.,.,TGTGCCAGCAGTGAGACCGGCGGGGTAGCGAGAAACACCGGGGAGCTGTTTTTT,CASSETGGVARNTGELFF
TRBV2,TRBJ1-4,.,.,TGTGCCAGCGCGAACGCGGGCTTGGATGAAAAACTGTTTTTT,CASANAGLDEKLFF
TRBV20-1,TRBJ1-2,.,.,TGCAGTGTCCCAGGAGGGAGAGGCTACACCTTC,CSVPGGRGYTF
TRBV6-1,TRBJ2-1,.,.,TGTGCCAGCAGTGAAGAGACTACTGTTGAGCAGTTCTTC,CASSEETTVEQFF
TRBV10-2,TRBJ1-1,TRBD1,.,TGCGCCAGCAGTGAGGGGTCCGGACAGGGGGTTCTTAAAGCTTTCTTT,CASSEGSGQGVLKAFF
TRBV19,TRBJ2-7,.,.,TGTGCCAGTAGCACGCGACAGGCTCGCTGGGAGCAGTACTTC,CASSTRQARWEQYF
TRBV5-1,TRBJ1-4,.,once,TGCGCCAGCAGCCTACAGGGTGCCCCTGACGTAAAACTGTTTTTT,CASSLQGAPDVKLFF
TRBV5-1,TRBJ2-5,.,.,TGCGCCAGCAGCTTGGAGCGCGGGGACCAAGAGACCCAGTACTTC,CASSLERGDQETQYF
TRBV9,TRBJ2-2,.,.,TGTGCCAGCAGCCCGAGGCGGGGCAGGCCGACGAACACCGGGGAGCTGTTTTTT,CASSPRRGRPTNTGELFF
TRBV6-5,TRBJ2-1,TRBD1,.,TGTGCCAGCAATGGACAGGGATCGTATAATGAGCAGTTCTTC,CASNGQGSYNEQFF
TRBV7-2,TRBJ2-7,.,.,TGTGCCAGCAGCTTAGACCTCCAGACCTACGAGCAGTACTTC,CASSLDLQTYEQYF
TRBV28,TRBJ2-2,TRBD1,.,TGTGCCAGCAGACAAAGGAGGACAGGGACGAACACCGGGGAGCTGTTTTTT,CASRQRRTGTNTGELFF
TRBV10-3,TRBJ1-2,TRBD1,.,TGTGCCATCAGTTTCTCGGACAGGGGCCATGGCTACACCTTC,CAISFSDRGHGYTF
TRBV5-8,TRBJ1-2,.,.,TGTGCCAGCAGCTTCCAAGGACAGTCCACTGGCTACACCTTC,CASSFQGQSTGYTF
TRBV24-1,TRBJ2-2,.,.,TGTGCCACCAGTGACAGGGGTTTGGGGGAGCTGTTTTTT,CATSDRGLGELFF
TRBV10-3,TRBJ1-1,.,.,TGTGCCATCAGTGAGTCGCTAGGGAACACTGAAGCTTTCTTT,CAISESLGNTEAFF
TRBV7-2,TRBJ2-7,.,once,TGTGCCAGCAGCCTCCACTCCGGGGATACCGCCTACGAGCAGTACTTC,CASSLHSGDTAYEQYF
TRBV9,TRBJ1-5,.,few,TGTGCCAGCAGCTCTGGGACTTGGAATAGCAATCAGCCCCAGCATTTT,CASSSGTWNSNQPQHF
TRBV19,TRBJ2-2,.,.,TGTGCCAGTAGTCTGACAGGCTCCACCGGGGAGCTGTTTTTT,CASSLTGSTGELFF
TRBV15,TRBJ1-3,TRBD1,.,TGTGCCACCAGCAGAGATAGGACAGGGGCTGGAAACACCATATATTTT,CATSRDRTGAGNTIYF
TRBV2,TRBJ1-4,.,.,TGTGCCAGCAGTAAGACGGTGGGGGGTGAAAAACTGTTTTTT,CASSKTVGGEKLFF
TRBV5-1,TRBJ1-2,.,.,TGCGCCAGCAGCCCCACAGGCTATGGCTACACCTTC,CASSPTGYGYTF
TRBV24-1,TRBJ2-3,.,.,TGTGCCACCAGTGTTAGGCAGGGTTTCACAGATACGCAGTATTTT,CATSVRQGFTDTQYF
TRBV5-1,TRBJ1-3,TRBD1,.,TGCGCCAGCAGTCTCCAGGGGGCAGGAACCTCTGGAAACACCATATATTTT,CASSLQGAGTSGNTIYF
TRBV7-9,TRBJ2-2,TRBD1,.,TGTGCCAGCAGGATAACAGGGGGCGCGCGGCTGGGGCCTGCCGGGGAGCTGTTTTTT,CASRITGGARLGPAGELFF
TRBV14,TRBJ2-2,.,few,TGTGCCAGCAGTCAGGGACATAACACCGGGGAGCTGTTTTTT,CASSQGHNTGELFF
TRBV19,TRBJ1-1,.,.,TGTGCCAGTATCACCCTAGGGGGTTCTGAAGCTTTCTTT,CASITLGGSEAFF
TRBV9,TRBJ1-2,.,.,TGTGCCAGCACCATGAAATTCGAACAGGGAGCGGAGGGCTACACCTTC,CASTMKFEQGAEGYTF
TRBV6-5,TRBJ2-3,TRBD2,.,TGTGCCAGCAGGGGACTAGCGGCTAGCACAGATACGCAGTATTTT,CASRGLAASTDTQYF
TRBV3-1/TRBV3-2,TRBJ1-4,.,.,TGTGCCAGCAAAAGCGAAGACGCGGGACTAAGGAATGAAAAACTGTTTTTT,CASKSEDAGLRNEKLFF